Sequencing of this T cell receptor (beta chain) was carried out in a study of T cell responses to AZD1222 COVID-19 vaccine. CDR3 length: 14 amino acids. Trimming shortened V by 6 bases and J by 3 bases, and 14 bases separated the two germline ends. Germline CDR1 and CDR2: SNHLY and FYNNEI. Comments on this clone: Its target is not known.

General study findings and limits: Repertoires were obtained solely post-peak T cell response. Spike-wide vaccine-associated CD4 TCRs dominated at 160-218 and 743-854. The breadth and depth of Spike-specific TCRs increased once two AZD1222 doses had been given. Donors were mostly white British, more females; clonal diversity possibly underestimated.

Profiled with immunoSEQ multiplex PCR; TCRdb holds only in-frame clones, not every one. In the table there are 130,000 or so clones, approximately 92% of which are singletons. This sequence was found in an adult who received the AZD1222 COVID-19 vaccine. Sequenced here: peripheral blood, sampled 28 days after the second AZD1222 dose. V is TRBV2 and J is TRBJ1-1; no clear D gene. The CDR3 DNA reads TGTGCCAGCAGCTGGAGGGCCCAAGACACTGAAGCTTTCTTT. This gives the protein CASSWRAQDTEAFF.